These 8 T cell receptor beta chains were sequenced from one sample in a study of T cell responses to AZD1222 COVID-19 vaccine. TCRdb's table, derived via immunoSEQ multiplex PCR, lists solely in-frame clones and lacks some. The table includes about 89,000 clones, about 82% detected once. The sample consisted of peripheral blood, taken 28 days after the second AZD1222 dose. These TCRs come from an adult who received the AZD1222 COVID-19 vaccine.

This chain's CDR3 is CASSRGGHLGNQPQHF. The CDR3 region has the DNA TGTGCCAGCAGCCGCGGGGGACATTTGGGCAATCAGCCCCAGCATTTT. This rearrangement joins TRBV5-4 to TRBJ1-5, with TRBD1 as a possible D gene (6 bases). Germline CDR1 reads SGHNT; CDR2 reads YYREEE (reference sequence). V was clipped by 4 bases and J by 2 bases, with 16 bases between them. The CDR3 is made up of 16 amino acids.

The chain has TRBV5-5 and TRBJ2-2; D might be TRBD1 or TRBD2, each matching 5 bases. With 2 bases removed from V and 6 bases from J, the gap between germline ends came to 20 bases. Germline CDR1 is SGHKS and CDR2 is YYEKEE (reference sequence). The CDR3 runs 17 residues. The CDR3 region has the DNA TGTGCCAGCAGCTTATTTACCGGGACCGCCGCCCCCGGGGAGCTGTTTTTT. Translated, it gives CASSLFTGTAAPGELFF.

This chain links TRBV12-3 or TRBV12-4 with TRBJ1-2; the D is unclear. The V end was cut by 2 bases, the J end by 11 bases, with 12 bases between. The CDR3 consists of 12 residues. CDR3 residues: CASSLREVVYTF. The DNA for the CDR3 is TGTGCCAGCAGTTTACGGGAGGTCGTTTACACCTTC.

The gene calls are TRBV10-1 and TRBJ2-7; D gene ambiguous. Germline values: CDR1 WNHNN, CDR2 SYGVQD (reference sequence). Deletions cut 0 bases from V and 6 bases from J, with 9 bases between. The CDR3 extends over 13 amino acids. CDR3 nucleotides: TGCGCCAGCAGTGAGTCGGGTGCCGGCGAGCAGTACTTC. Translating gives CASSESGAGEQYF.

There are a few counts of this clone. This sequence joins TRBV14 and TRBJ1-5; D is unresolved. The CDR3 length is 18 residues. The ends were cut back, 2 bases at V and 4 bases at J, with 21 bases in the middle. The germline V gene encodes CDR1 SGHDN and CDR2 FVKESK. CDR3: CASSQFQSGSSSNQPQHF. The CDR3 DNA reads as TGTGCCAGCAGCCAATTCCAATCGGGCAGTTCCTCTAATCAGCCCCAGCATTTT. Full variable domain (rest looked up from reference TRBV14 and TRBJ1-5): EAGVTQFPSHSVIEKGQTVTLRCDPISGHDNLYWYRRVMGKEIKFLLHFVKESKQDESGMPNNRFLAERTGGTYSTLKVQPAELEDSGVYFCASSQFQSGSSSNQPQHFGDGTRLSIL.

The genes are TRBV28 and TRBJ1-1, with D tentatively TRBD1 (6 bases). The CDR3 is 17 residues long. Germline V gene sequence: CDR1 MDHEN, CDR2 SYDVKM. Trimming cost V 5 bases and J 0 bases, with 19 bases left between them. The CDR3 region is CASSDGTTSGMNTEAFF. The CDR3, as DNA: TGTGCCAGCAGTGACGGGACAACCTCAGGGATGAACACTGAAGCTTTCTTT.

This rearrangement joins TRBV10-1 to TRBJ2-4; TRBD2 is a possible D gene (5 bases). Germline V gives CDR1 WNHNN, CDR2 SYGVQD (reference sequence). This CDR3 is 14 amino acids long. The V end lost 0 bases, the J end lost 8 bases, and 11 bases lay between the germline ends. CDR3 sequence reads: CASSESTGRDIQYF. Here the CDR3 DNA reads TGCGCCAGCAGTGAGTCGACGGGAAGGGACATTCAGTACTTC.

The chain is built from TRBV29-1 and TRBJ2-3; the match to TRBD2 covers 10 bases. This CDR3 has 15 amino acids. CDR1 is SQVTM, CDR2 ANQGSEA, per germline. The V segment lost 6 bases and the J segment 5 bases; nucleotides outside the gene matches: 11. The CDR3 sequence is CSVGPSSGSQDTQYF. CDR3 coding DNA: TGCAGCGTGGGGCCGTCTAGCGGGAGTCAAGATACGCAGTATTTT.